This T cell receptor beta chain was identified in a study of blood T cell repertoires in COVID-19. Study in general: Sites in the United States, Italy and Spain provided acute and convalescent COVID-19 samples. Nucleic acid was either cDNA or gDNA, and it came from T cells, B-cell-depleted T cells, or PBMCs.

Source study methods: Nucleated cell counts were estimated from reference gene primer amplification. Libraries were prepared by immunoSEQ multiplex PCR; TCRdb keeps only in-frame clonotypes and omits some of them. The V and J calls and the clone size are those of that table, but D and trimming were determined from the DNA. This table has approximately 500,000 clones, about 89% appearing once. This clone has a single count. Seattle's enrolled individuals joined amid active infection and were then monitored longitudinally. Sequenced input: peripheral blood. The sequence derives from a woman aged 50 to 60 with COVID-19, enrolled during active disease.

CDR3 sequence reads: CASRGSRGTEAFF. The CDR3, as DNA: TGCGCCAGCAGGGGTTCCCGAGGCACTGAAGCTTTCTTT. The chain combines TRBV5-1 with TRBJ1-1; D is unclear. V was trimmed by 5 bases and J by 4 bases, leaving 12 bases between them. The CDR3 consists of 13 residues. Germline V lookup: CDR1 SGHRS, CDR2 YFSETQ.